The 25 T cell receptor beta chains below were found in one sample sequenced in a study of T cells and Merkel cell carcinoma outcomes. Repertoires were generated with immunoSEQ multiplex PCR, while TCRdb's copy carries only in-frame clones and drops some. The sample yields roughly 13,000 clones, around nine tenths seen once. Sequences were obtained from tumor tissue from Merkel cell carcinoma. All receptors derive from a human donor with Merkel cell carcinoma.

This clone was seen just once. V is TRBV6-5 and J is TRBJ2-1; no clear D gene. Germline V gene data show CDR1 as MNHEY and CDR2 as SVGAGI. The CDR3 extends over 12 amino acids. Trimming shortened V by 2 bases and J by 6 bases, and 5 bases separated the two germline ends. CDR3 sequence (DNA): TGTGCCAGCAGTTACGGGGTCAATGAGCAGTTCTTC. It yields the protein CASSYGVNEQFF.

This chain uses TRBV28 with TRBJ2-7, with D uncertain. The CDR3 runs 14 residues. Germline V gene sequence: CDR1 MDHEN, CDR2 SYDVKM. V lost 5 bases and J lost 2, with 13 bases in between. The CDR3 here is CASSPVTRPYEQYF. The CDR3, as DNA: TGTGCCAGCAGTCCGGTAACTCGCCCCTACGAGCAGTACTTC.

The J gene is TRBJ1-5, the V gene TRBV6-6; D gene ambiguous. This CDR3 spans 13 amino acids. Germline V gene lookup returns CDR1 MNHNY and CDR2 SVGAGI (reference sequence). V was pared by 7 bases and J by 6 bases, with 13 bases between. Here the CDR3 reads CASNPAPSQPQHF. CDR3 sequence (DNA): TGTGCCAGCAACCCGGCCCCTTCTCAGCCCCAGCATTTT.

The genes are TRBV5-6 and TRBJ2-2; 7 bases map to TRBD2. Germline lookup yields CDR1 SGHDT and CDR2 YYEEEE. V lost 0 bases and J lost 5; bases outside the gene matches: 4. This CDR3 spans 15 amino acids. CDR3 sequence: CASSLALRGTGELFF. The DNA of the CDR3 is TGTGCCAGCAGCTTGGCCTTGCGGGGGACCGGGGAGCTGTTTTTT.

CDR3 DNA sequence: TGTGCCAGCAGTTTGGGTCTGAGGAACACTGAAGCTTTCTTT. It codes for CASSLGLRNTEAFF. The chain links TRBV28 to TRBJ1-1; D gene ambiguous. Trimming took 3 bases from V and 1 from J, leaving 9 bases between them. Germline V gene lookup returns CDR1 MDHEN and CDR2 SYDVKM. This CDR3 is built from 14 residues.

The chain joins TRBV14 to TRBJ2-7; D is unresolved. Germline V gene data show CDR1 as SGHDN and CDR2 as FVKESK. This CDR3 comprises 14 residues. Trimming took 2 bases from V and 3 from J, leaving 11 bases between them. The CDR3 DNA follows: TGTGCCAGCAGCCAACGAAGGAAAAACTACGAGCAGTACTTC. It codes for CASSQRRKNYEQYF.

This chain links TRBV5-1 with TRBJ1-1; D might be TRBD1 (5 bases). The CDR3 covers 15 residues. The V gene's germline CDR1 is SGHRS and CDR2 YFSETQ. Trimming shortened V by 0 bases and J by 4 bases, and 13 bases separated the two germline ends. CDR3 coding DNA: TGCGCCAGCAGCTTGGGTTGGAGGGGCAGCACTGAAGCTTTCTTT. Amino acid sequence: CASSLGWRGSTEAFF.

V usage is TRBV7-2 and J usage is TRBJ2-5, with no clear D. This CDR3 region has 11 residues. Germline lookup yields CDR1 SGHTA and CDR2 FQGNSA. The V end lost 5 bases, the J end lost 7 bases, and 8 bases lay between the germline ends. The CDR3 spells CASSTQTTQYF. DNA of the CDR3: TGTGCCAGCAGCACCCAGACGACCCAGTACTTC.

The chain employs TRBV18 and TRBJ1-3; possibly TRBD1 for D (5 bases). V lost 1 base, J lost 7 bases, and 11 bases lay in between. This CDR3 comprises 14 residues. Germline CDR1 and CDR2: KGHSH and LQKENI. The CDR3 nucleotides read TGTGCCAGCTCACCACAGGACAACATTAACACCATATATTTT. It translates to CASSPQDNINTIYF.

The chain joins TRBV6-5 to TRBJ2-1, with 8 bases that match TRBD2. The CDR3 has 12 residues. The trim removed 0 bases at V and 15 bases at J, leaving 4 bases unmatched. From germline, CDR1 is MNHEY and CDR2 SVGAGI. As DNA, the CDR3 is TGTGCCAGCAGTTACTCCAGCGGGGGACTGTTCTTC. The encoded protein is CASSYSSGGLFF.

This chain uses TRBV9 with TRBJ2-7; 9 bases are a match to TRBD1. This CDR3 spans 14 amino acids. Germline values: CDR1 SGDLS, CDR2 YYNGEE. The V segment lost 0 bases and the J segment 6 bases; nucleotides outside the gene matches: 4. Here the CDR3 DNA reads TGTGCCAGCAGCGTAGGGGGACAGGGCGCCGAGCAGTACTTC. It specifies CASSVGGQGAEQYF.

This sequence joins TRBV5-8 and TRBJ2-3; D not resolved. This CDR3 comprises 13 residues. Germline assignment: CDR1 SGHTS and CDR2 YDEGEE. With 4 bases removed from V and 1 base from J, the gap between germline ends came to 7 bases. The CDR3 is CASSQQGTDTQYF. Here the CDR3 DNA reads TGTGCCAGCAGCCAGCAAGGCACAGATACGCAGTATTTT.

This rearrangement joins TRBV7-9 to TRBJ2-5, with 7 bases that match TRBD1. With V trimmed by 4 bases and J by 5 bases, 13 bases remained unmatched. Germline values: CDR1 SEHNR, CDR2 FQNEAQ (reference sequence). The CDR3 length is 16 residues. In DNA form, the CDR3 reads TGTGCCAGCAGCTCCGGGACAGACCCCCAAGGCGAGACCCAGTACTTC. Residues: CASSSGTDPQGETQYF.

V gene TRBV7-3 combines with J gene TRBJ2-2; 9 nucleotides agree with TRBD1. Per germline, CDR1 SGHTA and CDR2 FQGTGA. The CDR3 contains 17 residues. V gave up 3 bases and J gave up 2 bases; unmatched junction bases: 7. The CDR3 DNA reads as TGTGCCAGCAGCTTCAGATGGGGACAGGGTAACACCGGGGAGCTGTTTTTT. Residues: CASSFRWGQGNTGELFF.

V usage is TRBV7-9 and J usage is TRBJ1-2; D gene unclear. Germline V gene lookup returns CDR1 SEHNR and CDR2 FQNEAQ (reference sequence). Trimming took 0 bases from V and 5 from J, leaving 13 bases between them. The CDR3 totals 15 residues. This chain's CDR3 is CASSLALRTDYGYTF. CDR3 DNA sequence: TGTGCCAGCAGCTTAGCTTTGAGGACGGATTATGGCTACACCTTC.

The V call is TRBV5-4, the J call TRBJ2-3; 8 bases agree with TRBD2. This CDR3 has 16 residues. Trimming at V came to 1 base and at J to 2 bases, leaving 6 bases not matched to a gene. Germline V gene lookup returns CDR1 SGHNT and CDR2 YYREEE (reference sequence). The CDR3 reads CASSLRIAGFTDTQYF. The CDR3 bases are TGTGCCAGCAGCTTGCGAATAGCGGGGTTCACAGATACGCAGTATTTT.

V and J are TRBV5-4 and TRBJ2-6; D tentatively fits TRBD1 or TRBD2 (5 bases each). CDR3 length: 17 residues. CDR1 is SGHNT, CDR2 YYREEE, per germline (reference sequence). The V and J ends lost 9 bases and 0 bases respectively, with 19 bases between them. CDR3 in DNA: TGTGCCACCCCGAGTTCCGGGGCCGGCTCTGGGGCCAACGTCCTGACTTTC. It yields the protein CATPSSGAGSGANVLTF.

V gene TRBV4-2 combines with J gene TRBJ1-5; D may be TRBD1 (5 bases). Germline V gene lookup returns CDR1 LGHNA and CDR2 YNFKEQ. The CDR3 consists of 16 residues. V lost 0 bases and J lost 7, with 16 bases in between. This chain's CDR3 is CASSQEGGASGQPQHF. The CDR3 coding sequence is TGTGCCAGCAGCCAAGAAGGAGGGGCATCGGGCCAGCCCCAGCATTTT.

The V call is TRBV6-5, the J call TRBJ1-1; the D is unclear. V was clipped by 0 bases and J by 5 bases, with 10 bases between them. The CDR3 is 14 amino acids. Germline V gene sequence: CDR1 MNHEY, CDR2 SVGAGI. This chain's CDR3 is CASSYSTAETEAFF. The DNA for the CDR3 is TGTGCCAGCAGTTACTCAACAGCCGAAACTGAAGCTTTCTTT.

This chain joins TRBV5-6 and TRBJ1-5; unclear D gene. The CDR3 has 16 amino acids. V dropped 4 bases and J dropped 1 base, with 15 bases sitting between them. CDR1 is SGHDT and CDR2 is YYEEEE in the germline V gene. The CDR3 coding sequence is TGTGCCAGCAGCCGTCTCGGGGTGGGGAGCAATCAGCCCCAGCATTTT. Its translation: CASSRLGVGSNQPQHF.

This clone has only one observation. The J gene is TRBJ1-2, the V gene TRBV21-1. TRBV21-1 is assigned pseudogene status. The CDR3 extends over 18 amino acids. DNA for the CDR3: TGTGCCAGCAGCAAAGAGGTTTGCGGGAGCTGGGGCGGGGGGGGCTACACCTTC. Translated: CASSKEVCGSWGGGGYTF.

This chain uses TRBV5-4 with TRBJ2-2; 8 bases line up with TRBD1. The CDR3 sequence is 14 residues long. Germline values: CDR1 SGHNT, CDR2 YYREEE (reference sequence). Trimming took 2 bases from V and 11 from J; bases not matched to a gene: 8. The CDR3 bases are TGTGCCAGCAGCTTCTGGACAGGGAGTAGAGAGCTGTTTTTT. It yields the protein CASSFWTGSRELFF. Combining the CDR3 with reference TRBV5-4 and TRBJ2-2 gives the whole variable domain ETGVTQSPTHLIKTRGQQVTLRCSSQSGHNTVSWYQQALGQGPQFIFQYYREEENGRGNFPPRFSGLQFPNYSSELNVNALELDDSALYLCASSFWTGSRELFFGEGSRLTVL.

V and J are TRBV11-2 and TRBJ2-7; no firm D call. The CDR3 has 13 amino acids. Per the germline V gene, CDR1 is SGHAT and CDR2 is FQNNGV. Trimming shortened V by 2 bases and J by 2 bases, and 7 bases separated the two germline ends. CDR3 nucleotides: TGTGCCAGCAGCTTAAACGGAGCCTACGAGCAGTACTTC. This translates into CASSLNGAYEQYF. Drawing the rest from reference TRBV11-2 and TRBJ2-7, the complete variable domain is EAGVAQSPRYKIIEKRQSVAFWCNPISGHATLYWYQQILGQGPKLLIQFQNNGVVDDSQLPKDRFSAERLKGVDSTLKIQPAKLEDSAVYLCASSLNGAYEQYFGPGTRLTVT.

The V call is TRBV27, the J call TRBJ2-3; D possibly corresponds to TRBD1 (6 bases). Trimming took 5 bases from V and 2 from J, leaving 14 bases between them. Germline V gene data show CDR1 as MNHEY and CDR2 as SMNVEV (reference sequence). This CDR3 has 15 amino acids. The CDR3 DNA is TGTGCCAGCAGTCCTCCGGGACAATTCACAGATACGCAGTATTTT. Amino acid sequence: CASSPPGQFTDTQYF.

The rearrangement joins TRBV6-1 to TRBJ2-7; D remains unclear. CDR3 length: 11 amino acids. V shed 6 bases and J shed 5 bases, with 8 bases lying between them. CDR1 and CDR2 from the germline V gene are MNHNS and SASEGT. DNA of the CDR3: TGTGCCAGCAGGAGATCGAACGAGCAGTACTTC. Encoded protein: CASRRSNEQYF.